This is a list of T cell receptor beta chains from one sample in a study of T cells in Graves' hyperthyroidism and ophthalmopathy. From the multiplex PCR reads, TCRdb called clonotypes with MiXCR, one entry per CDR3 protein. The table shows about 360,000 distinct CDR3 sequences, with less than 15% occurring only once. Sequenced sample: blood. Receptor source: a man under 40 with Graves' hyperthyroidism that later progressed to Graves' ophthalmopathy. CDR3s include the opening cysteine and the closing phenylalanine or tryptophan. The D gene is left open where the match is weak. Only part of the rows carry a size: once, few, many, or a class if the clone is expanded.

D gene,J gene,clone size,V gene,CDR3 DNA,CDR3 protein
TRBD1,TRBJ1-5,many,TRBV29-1,TGCAGCGTTGAACCGCAGGGGGGTCAGCCCCAGCATTTT,CSVEPQGGQPQHF
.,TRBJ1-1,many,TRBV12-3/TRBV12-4,TGTGCCAGCAGTAAAGCAGGGGCCACTGAAGCTTTCTTT,CASSKAGATEAFF
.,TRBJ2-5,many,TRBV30,TGTGCCTGGTTGGACAGTCGTTGGACCCAGTACTTC,CAWLDSRWTQYF
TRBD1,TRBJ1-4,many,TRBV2,TGTGCCAGCACTCTTACCTTCGGGACAGTGACTGAAAAACTGTTTTTT,CASTLTFGTVTEKLFF
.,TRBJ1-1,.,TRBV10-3,TGTGCCGTCAGTCTGGGGGCTAACACTGAAGCTTTCTTT,CAVSLGANTEAFF
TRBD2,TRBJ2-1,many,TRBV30,TGTGCCTGGTCGGGACTAGCGGGGGGTAATGAGCAGTTCTTC,CAWSGLAGGNEQFF
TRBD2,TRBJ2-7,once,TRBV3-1,TGTGCGAGCAGCCAAGATGGTAGGAGCGGGGGTTACGAGCAGTACTTC,CASSQDGRSGGYEQYF
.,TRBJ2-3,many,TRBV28,TGTGCCAGCAGTTTCCAGGAGACAGATACGCAGTATTTT,CASSFQETDTQYF
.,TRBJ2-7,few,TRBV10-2,TGCGCCAGCAGGGGGATCCTGCGAGGTCCCCTCACCTACGAGCAGTACTTC,CASRGILRGPLTYEQYF
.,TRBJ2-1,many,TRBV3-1,TGTGCCAGCAGCCAAGTCGGATCCGGCGGGGTGCAGTTCTTC,CASSQVGSGGVQFF
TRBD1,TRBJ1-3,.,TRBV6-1,TGTGCCAGCACCGAGGGGCCTCAGGGGGCTGGAAACACCATATATTTT,CASTEGPQGAGNTIYF
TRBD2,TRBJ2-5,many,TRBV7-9,TGTGCCAGCAGCTTAAGATCAGCGGGGGGCTCCCAAGAGACCCAGTACTTC,CASSLRSAGGSQETQYF
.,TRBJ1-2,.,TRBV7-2,TGTGCCATCAGCTTCGGCAGGGAGAGGGTCTATGGCTACACCTTC,CAISFGRERVYGYTF
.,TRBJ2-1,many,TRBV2,TGTGCCAGCTCCCAAAGGGGGAACCTTTACAATGAGCAGTTCTTC,CASSQRGNLYNEQFF
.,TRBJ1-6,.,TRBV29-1,TGCAGCGTCCTAACGGGCGGGAATTCACCCCTCCACTTT,CSVLTGGNSPLHF
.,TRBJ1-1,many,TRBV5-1,TGCGCCAGCAGCTTGAGAAACCCCAGGTCCACTGAAGCTTTCTTT,CASSLRNPRSTEAFF
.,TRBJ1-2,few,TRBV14,TGTGCCAGCAGCCAAGGGCAGGCGGAGCCACAAGCTAACTATGGCTACACCTTC,CASSQGQAEPQANYGYTF
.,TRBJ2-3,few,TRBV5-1,TGCGCCAGCAGCTCGCCCGCCCGGCCGAAACCCCGCAGCACAGGTACGCAGTATTTT,CASSSPARPKPRSTGTQYF
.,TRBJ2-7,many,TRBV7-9,TGTGCCAGCAGCTTAGCTAGGACAGCGACCTCCTACGAGCAGTACTTC,CASSLARTATSYEQYF
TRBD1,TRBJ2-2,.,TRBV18,TGTGCCAGCTTCCCACAGGGGGCCACCGGGGAGCTGTTTTTT,CASFPQGATGELFF
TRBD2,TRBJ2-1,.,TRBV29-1,TGCAGCGTTGAAGGGCGGGGGGGCATAAATGAGCAGTTCTTC,CSVEGRGGINEQFF
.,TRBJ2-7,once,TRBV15,TGTGCCACCAGCAGAGATTGGGGGAACGAGCAGTACTTC,CATSRDWGNEQYF
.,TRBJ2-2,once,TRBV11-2,TGTGCCAGCAGCCAGGGACAAGGGCACACCGAGGAGCCGTTTTTT,CASSQGQGHTEEPFF
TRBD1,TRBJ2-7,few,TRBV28,TGTGCCAGCAGTTTCCCGGGACAGACTGAGGAGCAGTACTTC,CASSFPGQTEEQYF
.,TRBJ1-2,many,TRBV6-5,TGTGCCAGCAGTTACTTTGGGGGTCAGGGCTACACCTTC,CASSYFGGQGYTF